A selection of T cell receptor beta chains follows, all from one sample in a study of shared clonotypes between healthy human individuals. Method: immunoSEQ multiplex PCR; TCRdb's copy keeps in-frame clones and lacks some. The table has roughly 500,000 clones, around 80% seen once. Sequencing was carried out using PBMCs. These TCRs come from a woman in her forties in good health. Some clones in this sample may be carry-over from other donors' samples. Both conserved end residues are part of each CDR3. The D gene is left open where the match is weak. Where a row states a size, it is once, few, many or the class of an expanded clone; other rows omit it.

TRBJ1-4,.,TRBV5-6,.,CASSLAGMRTNEKLFF,TGTGCCAGCAGCTTGGCGGGGATGCGGACTAATGAAAAACTGTTTTTT
TRBJ1-2,TRBD1,TRBV28,.,CASSLGQPYGYTF,TGTGCCAGCAGCCTGGGACAGCCGTATGGCTACACCTTC
TRBJ2-1,TRBD2,TRBV18,.,CASSPVERTGLYNEQFF,TGTGCCAGCTCACCGGTGGAACGGACGGGACTATACAATGAGCAGTTCTTC
TRBJ1-5,TRBD1,TRBV6-1,.,CASSGGTGRWNNQPQHF,TGTGCCAGCAGTGGTGGGACAGGGCGTTGGAACAATCAGCCCCAGCATTTT
TRBJ2-3,TRBD2,TRBV11-3,.,CASSLGLVVDTQYF,TGTGCCAGCAGCCTGGGACTAGTGGTGGATACGCAGTATTTT
TRBJ2-7,.,TRBV7-2,.,CASSRSVETALGEQYF,TGTGCCAGCAGCCGGAGCGTGGAGACAGCTCTGGGGGAGCAGTACTTC
TRBJ2-1,TRBD2,TRBV7-9,.,CASSLGTSGSIEQFF,TGTGCCAGCAGCCTCGGGACTAGCGGGAGCATTGAGCAGTTCTTC
TRBJ2-1,TRBD2,TRBV7-2,.,CASRLTSGRVLNEQFF,TGTGCCAGCAGGCTTACTAGCGGGAGAGTCTTGAATGAGCAGTTCTTC
TRBJ2-2,.,TRBV7-2,once,CASSFQPKDGDTGELFF,TGTGCCAGCAGCTTCCAACCTAAAGACGGCGACACCGGGGAGCTGTTTTTT
TRBJ2-3,TRBD1,TRBV2,few,CARGTGEVDTQYF,TGTGCCAGAGGGACAGGGGAAGTAGATACGCAGTATTTT
TRBJ2-6,.,TRBV7-8,.,CASSQRKGGMFSGANVLTF,TGTGCCAGCAGCCAAAGAAAGGGGGGTATGTTCTCTGGGGCCAACGTCCTGACTTTC
TRBJ2-1,.,TRBV11-3,.,CASSLGSGEQFF,TGTGCCAGCAGCTTGGGGTCGGGAGAGCAGTTCTTC
TRBJ2-1,.,TRBV2,many,CASSPFGSYNEQFF,TGTGCCAGCAGCCCCTTTGGTTCCTACAATGAGCAGTTCTTC
TRBJ2-1,TRBD1,TRBV7-3,.,CASSLPGDRANEQFF,TGTGCCAGCAGCTTACCGGGGGACAGGGCCAATGAGCAGTTCTTC
TRBJ1-5,.,TRBV10-3,.,CALSERNSNQPQHF,TGTGCCCTCAGTGAAAGAAATAGCAATCAGCCCCAGCATTTT
TRBJ2-1,TRBD2,TRBV9,.,CASSASSGLYNEQFF,TGTGCCAGCAGCGCATCTAGCGGGCTGTACAATGAGCAGTTCTTC
TRBJ1-1,.,TRBV2,.,CASSGGRDDRAFF,TGTGCCAGCAGTGGGGGCAGGGATGACCGGGCTTTCTTT
TRBJ2-5,.,TRBV2,.,CASSMALRVGETQYF,TGTGCCAGCAGTATGGCTTTACGGGTTGGGGAGACCCAGTACTTC
TRBJ2-5,TRBD1,TRBV27,.,CASSPWTGSQETQYF,TGTGCCAGCAGTCCCTGGACAGGCTCACAAGAGACCCAGTACTTC
TRBJ2-5,TRBD2,TRBV9,.,CASSAWTSGREGGETQYF,TGTGCCAGCAGCGCCTGGACTAGCGGGAGAGAAGGAGGAGAGACCCAGTACTTC
TRBJ2-1,.,TRBV7-3,.,CASSLGSVSYNEQFF,TGTGCCAGCAGCTTAGGTAGCGTCTCCTACAATGAGCAGTTCTTC
TRBJ2-1,TRBD2,TRBV5-1,few,CASSLLAGGQITRNEQFF,TGCGCCAGCAGCTTACTAGCGGGCGGCCAAATCACCCGCAATGAGCAGTTCTTC
TRBJ1-3,.,TRBV28,.,CASSLFGRNTIYF,TGTGCCAGCAGTTTATTCGGGAGGAACACCATATATTTT
TRBJ2-7,TRBD2,TRBV4-2,.,CASSQGAGAENEQYF,TGTGCCAGCAGCCAAGGAGCGGGAGCTGAGAACGAGCAGTACTTC
TRBJ1-1,TRBD1,TRBV10-2,.,CASSDVQGGWTEAFF,TGCGCCAGCAGTGACGTACAGGGGGGATGGACTGAAGCTTTCTTT
TRBJ2-2,.,TRBV18,.,CASSPTPNTGELFF,TGTGCCAGCTCACCGACCCCGAACACCGGGGAGCTGTTTTTT
TRBJ1-6,TRBD1,TRBV5-4,few,CASSRDRASPLHF,TGTGCCAGCAGCAGGGACAGGGCTTCACCCCTCCACTTT